This passage covers 26 T cell receptor beta chains from one sample sequenced in a study of vaccination and CD4 T cells after COVID-19. These TCRs' antigens remain unknown. Stated treatment: approximately nine-day PBMC culture with coronavirus spike peptide pools or control peptides (ViraFEST assay). Cultured CD4+ T cells had their DNA profiled by the Oncomine TCR Beta short-read assay. TCRdb processed the PCR reads anew with MiXCR; each CDR3 protein has one entry. This sample carries approximately 11,000 distinct CDR3 sequences, about 42% of them seen once, and the ten largest clones take 29%. The source material was CD4+ T cells from blood, cultured in vitro. These receptors all come from a human donor who had recovered from COVID-19.

The chain links TRBV7-2 to TRBJ2-7; no clear D. Germline CDR1 is SGHTA and CDR2 is FQGNSA. The V gene lost 2 bases and the J gene lost 5 bases, with 19 bases spanning the gap. The CDR3 has 16 amino acids. The chain's CDR3 is CASSLTLRLSFDEQYF. The CDR3 DNA sequence: TGTGCCAGCAGCTTAACCCTCCGCCTATCGTTCGACGAGCAGTACTTC.

This clonotype was counted only a few times. V usage is TRBV27 and J usage is TRBJ1-2, with TRBD1 identical over 8 bases. This CDR3 is 13 amino acids long. V lost 4 bases to trimming and J lost 6 bases; unmatched junction nucleotides: 4. Germline lookup yields CDR1 MNHEY and CDR2 SMNVEV (reference sequence). CDR3 coding DNA: TGTGCCAGCAGTTCCACAGGGGGGAATGGCTACACCTTC. It specifies CASSSTGGNGYTF.

This clonotype was found a few times. The chain links TRBV15 to TRBJ1-5; D remains unclear. The V end lost 4 bases, the J end lost 5 bases, and 15 bases lay between the germline ends. The V gene's germline CDR1 is LNHNV and CDR2 YYDKDF (reference sequence). This CDR3 contains 15 residues. The CDR3 coding sequence is TGTGCCACCAGCAAAACTCTGAACCGGGATCAGCCCCAGCATTTT. Translation gives CATSKTLNRDQPQHF.

This clonotype occurred a few times. The J gene is TRBJ2-5, the V gene TRBV27; tentative D call: TRBD1 (5 bases). V shed 4 bases and J shed 5 bases, with 14 bases lying between them. The CDR3 contains 14 residues. Per the germline V gene, CDR1 is MNHEY and CDR2 is SMNVEV (reference sequence). The CDR3 reads CASSSHQGPETQYF. Written as DNA, the CDR3 is TGTGCCAGCAGTTCCCACCAGGGCCCCGAGACCCAGTACTTC.

In DNA form, the CDR3 reads TGTGCCAGCAGTCCCCGGGGGACAGATCTAGCCAAAAACATTCAGTACTTC. Its protein product is CASSPRGTDLAKNIQYF. The chain joins TRBV27 to TRBJ2-4; weak D call: TRBD1 (7 bases). Per the germline V gene, CDR1 is MNHEY and CDR2 is SMNVEV (reference sequence). The CDR3 sequence is 17 residues long. V was pared by 5 bases and J by 0 bases, with 17 bases between.

V is TRBV2 and J is TRBJ1-2, with TRBD1 matching over 8 bases. The trim removed 1 base at V and 4 bases at J, leaving 5 bases unmatched. CDR3 length equals 15 residues. Germline V CDR1 and CDR2: SNHLY, FYNNEI. This CDR3 is CASSEETGDIYGYTF. CDR3 nucleotide sequence: TGTGCCAGCAGTGAAGAGACAGGGGATATCTATGGCTACACCTTC.

The rearrangement joins TRBV28 to TRBJ2-7, with a possible D match to TRBD2 (5 bases). Germline V gene lookup returns CDR1 MDHEN and CDR2 SYDVKM. The V and J ends lost 2 bases and 0 bases respectively, with 11 bases between them. The CDR3 is 15 residues long. CDR3 bases: TGTGCCAGCAGTTTACACTCCGAGGGCTCCTACGAGCAGTACTTC. As protein: CASSLHSEGSYEQYF.

This clonotype has a handful of counts. This rearrangement joins TRBV27 to TRBJ1-1; D perhaps matches TRBD1 (6 bases). The CDR3 sequence is 16 residues long. Germline CDR1 reads MNHEY; CDR2 reads SMNVEV (reference sequence). V lost 5 bases and J lost 0, with 16 bases in between. CDR3 in amino acids: CASSSSRTAVNTEAFF. CDR3 DNA sequence: TGTGCCAGCAGTAGCTCACGGACAGCCGTGAACACTGAAGCTTTCTTT.

The chain recombines TRBV7-2 with TRBJ2-1; TRBD2 agrees at 14 bases. Germline V gene sequence: CDR1 SGHTA, CDR2 FQGNSA. The CDR3 is 15 amino acids. The trim removed 5 bases at V and 7 bases at J, leaving 4 bases unmatched. CDR3 amino acids: CASSDRTSGRNEQFF. CDR3 DNA: TGTGCCAGCAGCGACCGGACTAGCGGGAGGAATGAGCAGTTCTTC. Supplemented by reference TRBV7-2 and TRBJ2-1, the full variable domain reads GAGVSQSPSNKVTEKGKDVELRCDPISGHTALYWYRQSLGQGLEFLIYFQGNSAPDKSGLPSDRFSAERTGGSVSTLTIQRTQQEDSAVYLCASSDRTSGRNEQFFGPGTRLTVL.

This rearrangement joins TRBV20-1 to TRBJ2-3, with D perhaps matching TRBD1 (6 bases). The V end was cut by 5 bases, the J end by 2 bases, with 17 bases between. The CDR3 sequence is 15 residues long. Looked up from germline, CDR1 is DFQATT and CDR2 is SNEGSKA (reference sequence). This chain's CDR3 is CSAPGARFPTDTQYF. The DNA of the CDR3 is TGCAGTGCTCCAGGGGCCCGTTTCCCCACAGATACGCAGTATTTT.

This clonotype was detected only a few times. The V gene is TRBV11-2, the J gene TRBJ2-3, with D perhaps TRBD1 (6 bases). Germline V lookup: CDR1 SGHAT, CDR2 FQNNGV. The CDR3 contains 14 residues. Trimming cost V 1 base and J 5 bases, with 10 bases left between them. In DNA form, the CDR3 reads TGTGCCAGCAGCTTAGGCACAGGGATAGATACGCAGTATTTT. This translates into CASSLGTGIDTQYF.

The J gene is TRBJ2-2, the V gene TRBV6-4; D gene unclear. CDR1 and CDR2 (germline): MRHNA, SNTAGT. The CDR3 totals 13 residues. The germline V and J ends were trimmed by 2 bases and 3 bases, with 4 bases remaining between them. CDR3: CASSDRDTGELFF. Here the CDR3 DNA reads TGTGCCAGCAGTGACAGGGACACCGGGGAGCTGTTTTTT.

The V and J genes are TRBV2 and TRBJ2-1; D call uncertain. The CDR3 sequence is 15 residues long. Per the germline V gene, CDR1 is SNHLY and CDR2 is FYNNEI. Trimming removed 6 bases at V and 6 bases at J, with 18 bases between. CDR3 in amino acids: CASRAGLPMVNEQFF. CDR3 in DNA: TGTGCCAGCAGGGCCGGGCTCCCCATGGTCAATGAGCAGTTCTTC.

This chain connects TRBV14 to TRBJ1-1; D gene unclear. This CDR3 has 13 residues. Germline V gives CDR1 SGHDN, CDR2 FVKESK. With 4 bases removed from V and 5 bases from J, the gap between germline ends came to 11 bases. The CDR3 coding sequence is TGTGCCAGCAGCCTTGTAAGGCGGACTGAAGCTTTCTTT. It yields the protein CASSLVRRTEAFF.

This chain joins TRBV27 and TRBJ1-3, with a tentative D call TRBD1 (5 bases). Germline V lookup: CDR1 MNHEY, CDR2 SMNVEV (reference sequence). The CDR3 consists of 15 residues. The V and J ends lost 1 base and 9 bases respectively, with 16 bases between them. This chain's CDR3 is CASSLFAGLESTIYF. CDR3 coding DNA: TGTGCCAGCAGTTTATTTGCAGGGTTGGAGAGCACCATATATTTT.

The chain recombines TRBV12-3 or TRBV12-4 with TRBJ2-1, with 7 bases fitting TRBD1. The V segment lost 5 bases and the J segment 12 bases; nucleotides outside the gene matches: 10. The CDR3 runs to 13 residues. CDR3 DNA sequence: TGTGCCAGCAGTACGGAATATAACAGGGGGCAGTTCTTC. This gives the protein CASSTEYNRGQFF.

The chain joins TRBV28 to TRBJ1-2, with D maybe TRBD1 (6 bases). V was pared by 7 bases and J by 0 bases, with 15 bases between. CDR3 length equals 15 residues. CDR1 and CDR2 (germline): MDHEN, SYDVKM. The CDR3 sequence: CASTPPGASNYGYTF. CDR3 sequence (DNA): TGTGCCAGCACCCCCCCGGGGGCCTCTAACTATGGCTACACCTTC.

This clonotype is classed as medium-sized. This chain links TRBV14 with TRBJ1-2; D gene ambiguous. CDR1 is SGHDN, CDR2 FVKESK, per germline. The CDR3 extends over 13 amino acids. With 1 base removed from V and 5 bases from J, the gap between germline ends came to 8 bases. The CDR3 nucleotides read TGTGCCAGCAGCCAAGGTCTCCAATATGGCTACACCTTC. This encodes CASSQGLQYGYTF.

Turning to this clonotype: The junction departs from the called germline gene at one end, perhaps through a read error. CDR3 in amino acids: CASSVDRDTGELFF. The CDR3 DNA sequence: TGTGCCAGCAGTGTAGACAGGGACACTGGGGAGCTGTTTTTT. The chain links TRBV27 to TRBJ2-2; TRBD1 aligns across 7 bases. Per germline, CDR1 MNHEY and CDR2 SMNVEV (reference sequence). The CDR3 has 14 amino acids.

The chain joins TRBV5-4 to TRBJ1-2; 7 nucleotides match TRBD1. The CDR3 consists of 14 residues. Germline V lookup: CDR1 SGHNT, CDR2 YYREEE (reference sequence). V shed 4 bases, J shed 7 bases, and the junction held 10 bases outside the gene matches. CDR3 nucleotide sequence: TGTGCCAGCAGCACAGCCGGGACAGCCCTTGGCTACACCTTC. Protein sequence: CASSTAGTALGYTF.

This chain uses TRBV5-6 with TRBJ2-7, with D perhaps matching TRBD1 (5 bases). The V gene's germline CDR1 is SGHDT and CDR2 YYEEEE. Trimming cost V 4 bases and J 2 bases, with 13 bases left between them. The CDR3 is made up of 14 amino acids. In DNA form, the CDR3 reads TGTGCCAGCAGCCCACTTGACAGTGCCTACGAGCAGTACTTC. The encoded protein is CASSPLDSAYEQYF.

The gene calls are TRBV18 and TRBJ2-7; D is ambiguous. The CDR3 runs to 13 residues. With 0 bases removed from V and 0 bases from J, the gap between germline ends came to 3 bases. Looked up from germline, CDR1 is KGHSH and CDR2 is LQKENI. CDR3 sequence (DNA): TGTGCCAGCTCACCACCGAGCTCCTACGAGCAGTACTTC. This sequence encodes CASSPPSSYEQYF.

This clonotype was counted between two and nine times. The V gene is TRBV24-1, the J gene TRBJ2-5; 9 bases are a match to TRBD2. V was pared by 4 bases and J by 1 base, with 15 bases of the junction left unmatched. Germline CDR1 reads KGHDR; CDR2 reads SFDVKD. The CDR3 has 19 residues. In DNA, the CDR3 is TGTGCCACCAGTGACCCCTTAGCGGGAGAACCTTCCCTCCAAGAGACCCAGTACTTC. Translation gives CATSDPLAGEPSLQETQYF.

The gene calls are TRBV18 and TRBJ2-6, with D unclear. The ends were cut back, 1 base at V and 0 bases at J, with 10 bases in the middle. From germline, CDR1 is KGHSH and CDR2 LQKENI. The CDR3 consists of 17 residues. The CDR3 is CASSPLQAGSGANVLTF. The CDR3 coding sequence is TGTGCCAGCTCACCACTGCAGGCTGGCTCTGGGGCCAACGTCCTGACTTTC.

J is TRBJ2-7 and V is TRBV11-3, with D perhaps given as TRBD1 or TRBD2 (5 bases each). Germline CDR1 SGHNT, CDR2 YENEEA. V was shortened by 3 bases and J by 0 bases, with 12 bases between the two germline ends. CDR3 length equals 15 residues. The CDR3 coding sequence is TGTGCCAGCAGCTTTTCGGGACGCGGCTCCTACGAGCAGTACTTC. This sequence encodes CASSFSGRGSYEQYF. The full variable domain, completed using reference TRBV11-3 and TRBJ2-7, is EAGVVQSPRYKIIEKKQPVAFWCNPISGHNTLYWYLQNLGQGPELLIRYENEEAVDDSQLPKDRFSAERLKGVDSTLKIQPAELGDSAVYLCASSFSGRGSYEQYFGPGTRLTVT.

This chain uses TRBV11-2 with TRBJ2-3, with D unclear. The CDR3 sequence is 12 residues long. V was shortened by 4 bases and J by 2 bases, with 4 bases between the two germline ends. The germline V gene encodes CDR1 SGHAT and CDR2 FQNNGV. The CDR3 sequence: CASSSFTDTQYF. Here the CDR3 DNA reads TGTGCCAGCAGCTCCTTCACAGATACGCAGTATTTT.